These T cell receptor beta chains were read from a single sample in a study of spatial heterogeneity in lung cancer. TCRdb used MiXCR to reprocess the 5' RACE reads, holding one entry per CDR3 protein. The sample gives roughly 48,000 distinct CDR3 sequences, roughly 5% of which show up once; around 10% is in the top ten. Sequencing used PBMCs, obtained at surgery. The receptors shown here come from a male donor with early-stage non-small cell lung cancer. CDR3s include the opening cysteine and the closing phenylalanine or tryptophan. Fields, in order: V gene, D gene, J gene, clone size, CDR3 protein, CDR3 DNA. A D gene is named only where the DNA matches it firmly. Clone size is shown for a subset of rows, as once, few, many or a class of expanded clone.

TRBV14	TRBD2	TRBJ2-3	-	CASSSWTSSGTDTQYF	TGTGCCAGCAGCTCTTGGACTAGCTCTGGTACAGATACGCAGTATTTT
TRBV4-1	-	TRBJ1-1	many	CASSPLLVPTRRETEAFF	TGCGCCAGCAGCCCCCTTCTAGTACCAACCCGTAGAGAAACTGAAGCTTTCTTT
TRBV27	TRBD2	TRBJ2-1	many	CASSWTSAHNEQFF	TGTGCCAGCAGCTGGACTAGTGCGCACAATGAGCAGTTCTTC
TRBV20-1	TRBD2	TRBJ2-4	many	CSVSGRALVAKNIQYF	TGCAGTGTTAGCGGGAGGGCCCTCGTGGCCAAAAACATTCAGTACTTC
TRBV20-1	-	TRBJ1-6	many	CSARDPGTGEESLHF	TGCAGTGCTAGAGATCCCGGGACGGGCGAGGAGTCCCTCCACTTT
TRBV7-2	-	TRBJ1-2	many	CASSRNRVGYTF	TGTGCCAGCAGCCGAAACAGGGTTGGCTACACCTTC
TRBV5-1	TRBD2	TRBJ2-3	few	CASSPRGTSGRAGTDTQYF	TGCGCCAGCAGCCCTAGGGGGACTAGCGGGAGGGCCGGCACAGATACGCAGTATTTT
TRBV20-1	TRBD2	TRBJ2-3	few	CSAQTSGYTDTQYF	TGCAGTGCTCAAACTAGCGGGTACACAGATACGCAGTATTTT
TRBV2	-	TRBJ2-1	many	CASSPATEQFF	TGTGCCAGCAGCCCCGCGACTGAGCAGTTCTTC
TRBV19	-	TRBJ2-3	few	CASSPEWEDTQYF	TGTGCCAGTAGCCCCGAATGGGAAGATACGCAGTATTTT
TRBV5-1	TRBD2	TRBJ2-1	many	CASSLGGSSYNEQFF	TGCGCCAGCAGCCTCGGGGGGAGCTCCTACAATGAGCAGTTCTTC
TRBV20-1	-	TRBJ1-3	many	CSASTPNGNTIYF	TGCAGTGCTAGTACCCCTAACGGAAACACCATATATTTT
TRBV15	-	TRBJ1-3	few	CATLDLSGNTIYF	TGTGCCACCTTAGACCTCTCTGGAAACACCATATATTTT
TRBV10-3	TRBD2	TRBJ2-1	many	CAISDLAGVSYNEQFF	TGTGCCATCAGTGACCTCGCGGGAGTGTCCTACAATGAGCAGTTCTTC
TRBV20-1	-	TRBJ2-6	many	CSATRLSGANVLTF	TGCAGTGCTACTCGACTCTCTGGGGCCAACGTCCTGACTTTC
TRBV19	-	TRBJ1-5	many	CASSRTGGRPQHF	TGTGCCAGTAGTAGGACCGGGGGGCGGCCCCAGCATTTT
TRBV10-3	-	TRBJ2-1	many	CATTPRSGFSSYNEQFF	TGTGCCACCACCCCCCGGAGCGGTTTTAGCTCCTACAATGAGCAGTTCTTC
TRBV11-1	-	TRBJ2-2	many	CASSLRRDSNTGELFF	TGTGCCAGCAGCTTAAGGCGCGATTCGAACACCGGGGAGCTGTTTTTT
TRBV29-1	-	TRBJ1-4	many	CSVESGLKLFF	TGCAGCGTTGAGTCGGGGCTGAAGCTGTTTTTT
TRBV20-1	-	TRBJ1-5	many	CSASSGRDQPQHF	TGCAGTGCTAGTTCCGGGCGGGATCAGCCCCAGCATTTT
TRBV29-1	-	TRBJ1-2	few	CSVGPAGPDGYTF	TGCAGCGTTGGCCCCGCGGGACCCGATGGCTACACCTTC
TRBV7-7	TRBD2	TRBJ2-5	-	CASSLDAGAGETQYF	TGTGCTAGCAGCTTAGACGCGGGAGCGGGGGAGACCCAGTACTTC